These 27 T cell receptor beta chains came from one sample sequenced in a study of cytomegalovirus exposure and HLA in healthy donors. The PCR ran on 60 Vbeta and 13 Jbeta primers. Clones were sequenced by immunoSEQ multiplex PCR, and TCRdb holds only the in-frame ones, with some missing. The repertoire has 180,000 or so clones, over 60% of them found once; the top ten carry around 1.5%. Source material: PBMCs. These receptors were taken from a man between 18 and 35 years old in good health and CMV-seronegative.

This sequence joins TRBV5-1 and TRBJ1-6; possible D gene TRBD1, 6 bases. The germline V gene has CDR1 SGHRS and CDR2 YFSETQ. With 0 bases removed from V and 7 bases from J, the gap between germline ends came to 11 bases. This CDR3 region has 15 residues. This chain's CDR3 is CASSLARGSNSPLHF. Here the CDR3 DNA reads TGCGCCAGCAGCTTGGCAAGGGGGAGCAATTCACCCCTCCACTTT.

This chain links TRBV2 with TRBJ2-3; a weak D match, TRBD1 (5 bases). V was clipped by 11 bases and J by 6 bases, with 12 bases between them. Germline CDR1 reads SNHLY; CDR2 reads FYNNEI. The CDR3 length is 11 residues. The CDR3 DNA is TGTGCCTCCTTTGGGGCCGATACGCAGTATTTT. This gives the protein CASFGADTQYF.

The chain links TRBV5-1 to TRBJ1-1; TRBD1 agrees at 8 bases. Germline assignment: CDR1 SGHRS and CDR2 YFSETQ. The junction had 3 bases not matched to a gene; V was cut back by 5 bases and J by 0 bases. This CDR3 region has 14 residues. The CDR3 region is CASRQGDLNTEAFF. DNA of the CDR3: TGCGCCAGCAGACAGGGGGACTTGAACACTGAAGCTTTCTTT.

The chain links TRBV6-1 to TRBJ1-2, with 7 bases fitting TRBD1. Germline V CDR1 and CDR2: MNHNS, SASEGT. The CDR3 covers 14 residues. Trimming took 6 bases from V and 1 from J; bases not matched to a gene: 5. In DNA form, the CDR3 reads TGTGCCAGCAGCGACGGACAGGTTAACTATGGCTACACCTTC. This translates into CASSDGQVNYGYTF.

V is TRBV28 and J is TRBJ2-1, with TRBD2 identical over 13 bases. Per germline, CDR1 MDHEN and CDR2 SYDVKM. The CDR3 totals 16 residues. J was trimmed by 9 bases and V by 6 bases; bases with no gene match: 11. The CDR3 sequence: CASSPGTSGRAAEQFF. The DNA of the CDR3 is TGTGCCAGCAGCCCCGGAACTAGCGGGAGGGCCGCTGAGCAGTTCTTC.

This sequence joins TRBV28 and TRBJ2-7; 9 positions agree with TRBD1. The CDR3 loop spans 14 amino acids. Germline V lookup: CDR1 MDHEN, CDR2 SYDVKM. Losses at the gene ends were 7 bases for V and 3 bases for J; bases not matched to a gene: 7. In nucleotides, the CDR3 is TGTGCCAGCACCGATACAGGGGGCGGCTACGAGCAGTACTTC. This gives the protein CASTDTGGGYEQYF. The full variable domain, in which reference TRBV28 and TRBJ2-7 provide the parts outside the CDR3, is DVKVTQSSRYLVKRTGEKVFLECVQDMDHENMFWYRQDPGLGLRLIYFSYDVKMKEKGDIPEGYSVSREKKERFSLILESASTNQTSMYLCASTDTGGGYEQYFGPGTRLTVT.

The V gene is TRBV5-4, the J gene TRBJ2-7, with 9 bases aligning to TRBD1. Trimming removed 2 bases from V and 5 bases from J; junction bases left unmatched: 2. Looked up from germline, CDR1 is SGHNT and CDR2 is YYREEE (reference sequence). This CDR3 has 13 residues. The chain's CDR3 is CASSLQGANEQYF. CDR3 in DNA: TGTGCCAGCAGCTTACAGGGGGCCAACGAGCAGTACTTC.

The gene calls are TRBV5-1 and TRBJ2-2; D is unclear. The CDR3 covers 13 residues. V lost 3 bases to trimming and J lost 2 bases, with 5 bases between them. The V gene's germline CDR1 is SGHRS and CDR2 YFSETQ. CDR3 protein: CASSSFNTGELFF. In DNA, the CDR3 is TGCGCCAGCAGCTCCTTTAACACCGGGGAGCTGTTTTTT.

V gene TRBV28 combines with J gene TRBJ2-5; a weak D match, TRBD1 (5 bases). Germline V CDR1 and CDR2: MDHEN, SYDVKM. The CDR3 length is 19 residues. V gave up 6 bases and J gave up 2 bases, with 28 bases separating them. The CDR3 loop reads CASRYDAGQAKKGQETQYF. DNA for the CDR3: TGTGCCAGCAGATACGACGCTGGTCAGGCGAAGAAGGGGCAAGAGACCCAGTACTTC. Looking up the rest from reference TRBV28 and TRBJ2-5 gives the full variable domain: DVKVTQSSRYLVKRTGEKVFLECVQDMDHENMFWYRQDPGLGLRLIYFSYDVKMKEKGDIPEGYSVSREKKERFSLILESASTNQTSMYLCASRYDAGQAKKGQETQYFGPGTRLLVL.

The genes are TRBV5-4 and TRBJ2-5, with TRBD2 as a possible D gene (5 bases). The length of the CDR3 is 15 residues. Germline CDR1 and CDR2: SGHNT and YYREEE (reference sequence). With 5 bases removed from V and 5 bases from J, the gap between germline ends came to 19 bases. CDR3 residues: CASRKDTIQRETQYF. CDR3 sequence (DNA): TGTGCCAGCAGGAAAGACACGATCCAGCGGGAGACCCAGTACTTC. Looking up the rest from reference TRBV5-4 and TRBJ2-5 gives the full variable domain: ETGVTQSPTHLIKTRGQQVTLRCSSQSGHNTVSWYQQALGQGPQFIFQYYREEENGRGNFPPRFSGLQFPNYSSELNVNALELDDSALYLCASRKDTIQRETQYFGPGTRLLVL.

This clone was seen once. J is TRBJ1-2 and V is TRBV5-6; 10 bases match TRBD1. The CDR3 length is 15 residues. Germline trimming cut 0 bases from V and 8 bases from J; bases unmatched to any gene: 7. CDR1 and CDR2 (germline): SGHDT, YYEEEE. The CDR3 coding sequence is TGTGCCAGCAGCTTGGGGGGACAGGGGTTTCGAGGCTACACCTTC. This sequence encodes CASSLGGQGFRGYTF.

CDR3 sequence: CASSRTGESQPQHF. CDR3 nucleotides: TGTGCCAGCAGTCGGACAGGGGAAAGCCAGCCCCAGCATTTT. V gene TRBV28 combines with J gene TRBJ1-5; 9 bases are shared with TRBD1. This CDR3 is 14 amino acids long. With V trimmed by 5 bases and J by 7 bases, 6 bases remained unmatched. Germline V gene sequence: CDR1 MDHEN, CDR2 SYDVKM.

This chain's CDR3 is CASSPYPGSQPQHF. The CDR3, as DNA: TGTGCCAGCAGTCCATACCCAGGGTCTCAGCCCCAGCATTTT. The V and J genes are TRBV28 and TRBJ1-5, with D possibly TRBD1 on 5 matching bases. CDR3 length: 14 residues. Trimming left V 5 bases short and J 6 bases short, with 14 bases between. Per the germline V gene, CDR1 is MDHEN and CDR2 is SYDVKM.

This clone was counted a single time. The rearrangement joins TRBV7-8 to TRBJ1-4; TRBD1 agrees at 8 bases. The CDR3 totals 18 residues. Germline-derived CDR1 and CDR2 are SGHVS and FQNEAQ. V shed 2 bases, J shed 8 bases, and the junction held 16 bases outside the gene matches. CDR3 coding DNA: TGTGCCAGCAGCTTACAAAGGGGGCTCTGGGACAGGAAAGAAAAACTGTTTTTT. Its protein product is CASSLQRGLWDRKEKLFF.

This clone appeared a few times. The V and J genes are TRBV6-6 and TRBJ2-1; D not resolved. CDR1 and CDR2 (germline): MNHNY, SVGAGI (reference sequence). The V end lost 5 bases, the J end lost 12 bases, and 11 bases lay between the germline ends. CDR3 length: 11 amino acids. CDR3 residues: CASSPTIGQFF. DNA for the CDR3: TGTGCCAGCAGTCCCACTATTGGGCAGTTCTTC.

CDR3 region: CASSLGGVGNQPQHF. Here the CDR3 DNA reads TGTGCCAGCAGTTTAGGGGGGGTTGGCAATCAGCCCCAGCATTTT. This chain joins TRBV28 and TRBJ1-5, with D perhaps matching TRBD1 (5 bases). The CDR3 has 15 amino acids. V lost 2 bases and J 2 bases, leaving 10 bases between the germline ends. CDR1 is MDHEN, CDR2 SYDVKM, per germline.

This chain links TRBV5-8 with TRBJ1-2; D is ambiguous. The CDR3 is 14 residues long. Germline V CDR1 and CDR2: SGHTS, YDEGEE. V lost 2 bases, J lost 5 bases, and 13 bases lay in between. Written as DNA, the CDR3 is TGTGCCAGCAGCTTTACGGGGTGGAGGTATGGCTACACCTTC. This encodes CASSFTGWRYGYTF.

V gene TRBV2 combines with J gene TRBJ2-7; maybe TRBD2 (6 bases). V was shortened by 6 bases and J by 0 bases, with 12 bases between the two germline ends. Germline CDR1 is SNHLY and CDR2 is FYNNEI. This CDR3 has 14 amino acids. CDR3 loop: CASRAGTGSYEQYF. CDR3 DNA sequence: TGTGCCAGCAGGGCCGGGACTGGCTCCTACGAGCAGTACTTC.

J is TRBJ2-7 and V is TRBV29-1, with D unresolved. The V and J ends lost 2 bases and 4 bases respectively, with 6 bases between them. The CDR3 is 11 amino acids. Germline V gene sequence: CDR1 SQVTM, CDR2 ANQGSEA. The DNA for the CDR3 is TGCAGCGTTGAAACAAGTTACGAGCAGTACTTC. As protein: CSVETSYEQYF.

This sequence joins TRBV19 and TRBJ2-7; 7 bases match TRBD1. Germline CDR1 and CDR2: LNHDA and SQIVND (reference sequence). The CDR3 loop spans 14 amino acids. The junction had 4 bases not matched to a gene; V was cut back by 1 base and J by 4 bases. This chain's CDR3 is CASSIGARGYEQYF. The CDR3 DNA is TGTGCCAGTAGTATAGGCGCCAGGGGGTACGAGCAGTACTTC.

The genes are TRBV11-2 and TRBJ2-7; TRBD2 is a possible D gene (5 bases). Per germline, CDR1 SGHAT and CDR2 FQNNGV. The CDR3 length is 13 residues. Between the trimmed V and J ends, which lost 3 bases and 6 bases, there was a span of 12 bases. As DNA, the CDR3 is TGTGCCAGCAGCTTCGGGGTGGTAGGCGAGCAGTACTTC. It encodes CASSFGVVGEQYF.

The chain uses TRBV6-1 and TRBJ1-1; D is ambiguous. The germline V and J ends were trimmed by 8 bases and 6 bases, with 19 bases remaining between them. Germline V lookup: CDR1 MNHNS, CDR2 SASEGT. The CDR3 totals 14 residues. CDR3 DNA: TGTGCCAGCCCTGATGGCGGTATAGCCCCTGAAGCTTTCTTT. This codes for CASPDGGIAPEAFF.

This chain uses TRBV6-5 with TRBJ1-1; perhaps TRBD1 as D (6 bases). Germline lookup yields CDR1 MNHEY and CDR2 SVGAGI. There are 13 residues in the CDR3. Trimming left V 5 bases short and J 3 bases short, with 10 bases between. Here the CDR3 reads CASSADSYTEAFF. The CDR3 DNA is TGTGCCAGCAGTGCGGACAGCTACACTGAAGCTTTCTTT.

The gene calls are TRBV10-1 and TRBJ2-1; the match to TRBD2 covers 9 bases. The ends lost 3 bases at V and 0 bases at J; junction bases unmatched: 6. The CDR3 totals 17 residues. The germline CDR1 and CDR2 sequences are WNHNN and SYGVQD (reference sequence). The CDR3 DNA reads as TGCGCCAGCAGTGATGCTAGCGGGACCCACTCCTACAATGAGCAGTTCTTC. As protein: CASSDASGTHSYNEQFF.

This chain uses TRBV5-1 with TRBJ2-3, with 7 bases aligning to TRBD2. Per germline, CDR1 SGHRS and CDR2 YFSETQ. Trimming removed 0 bases from V and 4 bases from J; junction bases left unmatched: 5. The CDR3 runs to 15 residues. The CDR3 bases are TGCGCCAGCAGCTTGGGTGGGAGGGCCGCAGATACGCAGTATTTT. Encoded protein: CASSLGGRAADTQYF. Full variable domain (remainder filled in from reference TRBV5-1 and TRBJ2-3): KAGVTQTPRYLIKTRGQQVTLSCSPISGHRSVSWYQQTPGQGLQFLFEYFSETQRNKGNFPGRFSGRQFSNSRSEMNVSTLELGDSALYLCASSLGGRAADTQYFGPGTRLTVL.

The genes are TRBV30 and TRBJ2-7; TRBD1 matches 9 bases. Trimming removed 4 bases from V and 4 bases from J; junction bases left unmatched: 11. CDR3 length: 15 amino acids. Germline CDR1 reads GTSNPN; CDR2 reads SVGIG (reference sequence). The CDR3 region has the DNA TGTGCCTGGAACTCAGCGGGACAGGGTATTTACGAGCAGTACTTC. Its protein is CAWNSAGQGIYEQYF.

This clone has only a few counts. V gene TRBV5-1 combines with J gene TRBJ1-1; TRBD1 is a possible D gene (6 bases). The CDR3 runs to 15 residues. V lost 4 bases and J lost 4, with 17 bases in between. CDR1 and CDR2 from the germline V gene are SGHRS and YFSETQ. CDR3: CASSPGGGAGTEAFF. CDR3 DNA sequence: TGCGCCAGCAGCCCTGGAGGGGGGGCAGGCACTGAAGCTTTCTTT.